The TCR beta chain described here comes from a study of cytomegalovirus exposure and HLA in healthy donors. Overall study findings and caveats: Specificity for CMV antigens was confirmed in vitro for a few of the CMV-associated chains. TCR beta chains numbering more than 150 were designated cytomegalovirus-associated. Accounts indicate the classifier identified cytomegalovirus status with strong specificity and sensitivity.

Remarks on this clone: Its matching antigen is unknown.

Profiling relied on immunoSEQ multiplex PCR, and the TCRdb table lists in-frame clones only, not all of them. The sample has about 200,000 clones, 85% to 90% seen once. The TCR was taken from a woman younger than 35 in good health and CMV-seronegative. The sequencing sample was made of PBMCs.

The CDR3 loop reads CASRDRGREKLFF. The CDR3 DNA follows: TGTGCCAGCAGGGACAGGGGGCGTGAAAAACTGTTTTTT. The V and J genes are TRBV27 and TRBJ1-4; TRBD1 agrees at 11 bases. Germline V lookup: CDR1 MNHEY, CDR2 SMNVEV (reference sequence). Unmatched junction bases numbered 1, after V lost 6 bases and J lost 7 bases. This CDR3 comprises 13 residues.